The 13 T cell receptor beta chains below were found in one sample sequenced in a study of a mutant IDH1 vaccine in newly diagnosed glioma. No antigen has been identified for these receptors. Produced via immunoSEQ multiplex PCR; TCRdb's table is partial and in-frame only. The sample consists of 40,000 to 45,000 clones, roughly 82% of them appearing once. The time point was: week 47, end of study. The investigators gave 300 ug of mutant IDH1 20-mer peptide in each vaccine dose, together with topical imiquimod. Sample: PBMCs, taken from a glioma patient whose treatment included an IDH1 peptide vaccine. These receptors were obtained from a man younger than 30 with glioma. Some clones in this sample may be carry-over from other donors' samples.

The V and J genes are TRBV4-2 and TRBJ1-3; D not certain. CDR3 length: 14 amino acids. Looked up from germline, CDR1 is LGHNA and CDR2 is YNFKEQ. With 0 bases removed from V and 7 bases from J, the gap between germline ends came to 10 bases. CDR3 protein: CASSQDPGSNTIYF. CDR3 DNA: TGTGCCAGCAGCCAAGATCCCGGGTCTAACACCATATATTTT.

The chain carries TRBV30 and TRBJ2-7, with D perhaps TRBD2 (5 bases). Per the germline V gene, CDR1 is GTSNPN and CDR2 is SVGIG (reference sequence). Trimming took off 3 bases at V and 4 bases at J, with 16 bases between the two ends. The CDR3 is 14 amino acids. CDR3 amino acids: CAWREAGLTYEQYF. The CDR3 coding sequence is TGTGCCTGGAGAGAAGCCGGACTTACATACGAGCAGTACTTC.

V and J are TRBV5-4 and TRBJ2-3; the D gene is possibly TRBD2 (6 bases). The CDR3 loop spans 14 amino acids. V was clipped by 4 bases and J by 5 bases, with 14 bases between them. Germline assignment: CDR1 SGHNT and CDR2 YYREEE (reference sequence). The CDR3 here is CASSVRGSVDTQYF. Here the CDR3 DNA reads TGTGCCAGCAGCGTCCGGGGGTCGGTAGATACGCAGTATTTT.

This chain uses TRBV5-4 with TRBJ1-1; D is uncertain. V lost 0 bases, J lost 4 bases, and 13 bases lay in between. This CDR3 is built from 15 residues. Germline assignment: CDR1 SGHNT and CDR2 YYREEE (reference sequence). The CDR3 region is CASSLATGYGTEAFF. As DNA, the CDR3 is TGTGCCAGCAGCTTGGCCACCGGGTACGGCACTGAAGCTTTCTTT.

The chain carries TRBV19 and TRBJ1-5, with D unclear. The V end was cut by 5 bases, the J end by 9 bases, with 11 bases between. CDR3 length: 12 residues. The V gene's germline CDR1 is LNHDA and CDR2 SQIVND (reference sequence). In DNA, the CDR3 is TGTGCCAGTAGTCAATCCGCCGGGCCCCAGCATTTT. It yields the protein CASSQSAGPQHF.

The rearrangement joins TRBV29-1 to TRBJ2-1; no clear D. The CDR3 contains 16 residues. Germline-derived CDR1 and CDR2 are SQVTM and ANQGSEA. V lost 0 bases, J lost 0 bases, and 12 bases lay in between. The CDR3 nucleotides read TGCAGCGTTGAAGATCTTTCACAGAGCTCCTACAATGAGCAGTTCTTC. Amino acid sequence: CSVEDLSQSSYNEQFF.

This clone came up once. The rearrangement links TRBV4-3 to TRBJ2-5, with TRBD2 identical over 8 bases. V dropped 0 bases and J dropped 2; count of bases not matched to a gene: 5. Germline CDR1 LGHNA, CDR2 YSLEER. This CDR3 is 16 amino acids long. The CDR3 loop is CASSQDKRGIQETQYF. The CDR3 nucleotides read TGCGCCAGCAGCCAAGACAAGCGGGGGATTCAAGAGACCCAGTACTTC.

The chain couples TRBV19 to TRBJ1-1; no clear D. The CDR3 loop spans 16 amino acids. The V gene lost 3 bases and the J gene lost 3 bases, with 17 bases spanning the gap. Germline V lookup: CDR1 LNHDA, CDR2 SQIVND (reference sequence). CDR3 protein: CASSIYSGFGHTEAFF. As DNA, the CDR3 is TGTGCCAGTAGTATCTATTCGGGGTTCGGGCACACTGAAGCTTTCTTT.

The genes are TRBV18 and TRBJ1-5; a possible D gene is TRBD1 (6 bases). V lost 3 bases and J lost 6, with 15 bases in between. The CDR3 contains 15 residues. The germline CDR1 and CDR2 sequences are KGHSH and LQKENI. Here the CDR3 DNA reads TGTGCCAGCTCACCCTCGGGGGGGGGCACTCAGCCCCAGCATTTT. Translation gives CASSPSGGGTQPQHF.

This clone occurred a few times. J is TRBJ1-6 and V is TRBV13; 7 nucleotides agree with TRBD1. Germline lookup yields CDR1 PRHDT and CDR2 FYEKMQ (reference sequence). V lost 5 bases, J lost 8 bases, and 6 bases stayed unmatched. CDR3 length equals 14 residues. DNA for the CDR3: TGTGCCAGCAGCCGACAGGGAAACTATTCACCCCTCCACTTT. Protein sequence: CASSRQGNYSPLHF.

The V call is TRBV28, the J call TRBJ1-1; D may be TRBD1 (5 bases). The germline CDR1 and CDR2 sequences are MDHEN and SYDVKM. CDR3 length: 14 residues. Trimming removed 4 bases from V and 4 bases from J, with 13 bases in between. The DNA of the CDR3 is TGTGCCAGCAGTTACCGGACATACGCCACTGAAGCTTTCTTT. Amino acid sequence: CASSYRTYATEAFF. Filled out from reference TRBV28 and TRBJ1-1, the complete variable domain reads DVKVTQSSRYLVKRTGEKVFLECVQDMDHENMFWYRQDPGLGLRLIYFSYDVKMKEKGDIPEGYSVSREKKERFSLILESASTNQTSMYLCASSYRTYATEAFFGQGTRLTVV.

This rearrangement joins TRBV27 to TRBJ1-3; D is perhaps TRBD1 (5 bases). Trimming pared 5 bases from V and 5 bases from J, leaving 13 bases between. CDR1 is MNHEY, CDR2 SMNVEV, per germline (reference sequence). The CDR3 totals 14 residues. The DNA of the CDR3 is TGTGCCAGCAGTCCCCTTGAGGGGAGAAACACCATATATTTT. This gives the protein CASSPLEGRNTIYF.

Here the CDR3 reads CASSLGGTGGGQPQHF. The DNA of the CDR3 is TGCGCCAGCAGCTTGGGGGGGACAGGGGGCGGTCAGCCCCAGCATTTT. The rearrangement links TRBV5-1 to TRBJ1-5; TRBD1 agrees at 12 bases. The V and J ends lost 0 bases and 6 bases, in that order; junction bases with no gene match: 4. The germline V gene has CDR1 SGHRS and CDR2 YFSETQ. The length of the CDR3 is 16 residues. The full variable domain, completed using reference TRBV5-1 and TRBJ1-5, is KAGVTQTPRYLIKTRGQQVTLSCSPISGHRSVSWYQQTPGQGLQFLFEYFSETQRNKGNFPGRFSGRQFSNSRSEMNVSTLELGDSALYLCASSLGGTGGGQPQHFGDGTRLSIL.